The source of this TCR beta chain is a study of cytomegalovirus exposure and HLA in healthy donors. Turning to the study itself: Early release data held about 85 million unique TCRs from HLA-typed donors.

Vbeta (60) and Jbeta (13) primers were used in the PCR. Data came from immunoSEQ multiplex PCR; TCRdb stores just in-frame clones and leaves some out. The sample shows under 200,000 clones, about four fifths of them seen only once. Findings of the study overall: Association of a missense DCLRE1C variant with TCR beta V- and J-gene trimming was reported in a later analysis.

Concerning this clone itself: No antigen is known for it.

CDR3 length: 18 amino acids. CDR1 MNHEY and CDR2 SMNVEV come from the germline V gene (reference sequence). The V end lost 5 bases, the J end lost 2 bases, and 22 bases lay between the germline ends. This rearrangement joins TRBV27 to TRBJ2-1; D might be TRBD2 (5 bases). The sequence derives from a woman aged 45 to 65 in good health and CMV-seropositive. The sample comprised PBMCs. The CDR3 DNA reads TGTGCCAGCAGTGAGACCCCAATTGCTAGCTCCCCCTACAATGAGCAGTTCTTC. It specifies CASSETPIASSPYNEQFF.